This T cell receptor (beta chain) appears in the sequencing data of a study of spatial heterogeneity in lung cancer. Whole-study context: Detected beta-chain sequences consistently exceeded alpha-chain sequences. Each unique TCR and UMI combination was seen more than ten times on average in raw reads.

Time point meaning: sample taken at primary tumor resection. In each case, whole RNA from tumor, nontumor lung or frozen PBMC was sequenced unsorted. Around 68 TRACERx patients with early, untreated non-small cell lung cancer donated samples. This clonotype was counted ten times or more. This CDR3 is 15 amino acids long. V was clipped by 7 bases and J by 9 bases; unmatched bases: 16. Germline assignment: CDR1 SGHRS and CDR2 YFSETQ. Carried by each TCR cDNA molecule was a unique molecular identifier. MiXCR was run by TCRdb on the 5' RACE reads, yielding one entry per CDR3 protein. There are about 10,000 distinct CDR3 sequences in the sample; roughly 3.7% occur only once, and about 7.9% lies in the top ten.

The input for sequencing was normal lung tissue next to the tumor, taken at surgery. The chain employs TRBV5-1 and TRBJ1-2; the match to TRBD1 covers 9 bases. The TCR was taken from a male donor with early-stage non-small cell lung cancer. The CDR3 loop reads CASALGAGQGGSYTF. The CDR3 DNA is TGCGCCAGCGCACTTGGGGCGGGACAGGGAGGAAGCTACACCTTC.